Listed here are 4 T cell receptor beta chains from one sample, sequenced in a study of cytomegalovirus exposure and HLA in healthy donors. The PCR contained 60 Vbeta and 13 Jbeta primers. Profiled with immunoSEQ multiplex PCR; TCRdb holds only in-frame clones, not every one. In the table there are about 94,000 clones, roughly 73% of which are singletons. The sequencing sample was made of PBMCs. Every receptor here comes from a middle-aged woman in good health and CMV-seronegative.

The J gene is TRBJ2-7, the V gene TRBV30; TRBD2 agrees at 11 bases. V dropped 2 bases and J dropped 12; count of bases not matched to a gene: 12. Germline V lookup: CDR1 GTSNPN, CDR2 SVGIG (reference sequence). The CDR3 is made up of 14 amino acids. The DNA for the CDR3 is TGTGCCTGGAGTAGACCGGGACTAGCGGACTTTAGGTACTTC. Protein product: CAWSRPGLADFRYF. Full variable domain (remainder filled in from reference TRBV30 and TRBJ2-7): SQTIHQWPATLVQPVGSPLSLECTVEGTSNPNLYWYRQAAGRGLQLLFYSVGIGQISSEVPQNLSASRPQDRQFILSSKKLLLSDSGFYLCAWSRPGLADFRYFGPGTRLTVT.

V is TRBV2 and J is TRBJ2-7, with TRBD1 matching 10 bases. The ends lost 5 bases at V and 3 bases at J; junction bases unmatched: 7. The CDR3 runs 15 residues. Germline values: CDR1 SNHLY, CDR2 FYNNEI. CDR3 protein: CASSSRDRGHYEQYF. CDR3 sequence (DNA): TGTGCCAGCAGTAGTAGAGACAGGGGGCACTACGAGCAGTACTTC.

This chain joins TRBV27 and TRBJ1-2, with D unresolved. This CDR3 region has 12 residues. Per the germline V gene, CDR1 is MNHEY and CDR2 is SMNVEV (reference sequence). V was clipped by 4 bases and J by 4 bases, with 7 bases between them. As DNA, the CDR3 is TGTGCCAGCAGTTCTCCGGGCTATGGCTACACCTTC. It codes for CASSSPGYGYTF.

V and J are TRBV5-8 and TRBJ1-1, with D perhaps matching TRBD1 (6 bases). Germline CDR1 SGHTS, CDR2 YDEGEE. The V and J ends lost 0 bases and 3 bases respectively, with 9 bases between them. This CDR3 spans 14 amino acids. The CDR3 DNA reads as TGTGCCAGCAGCTTGGAGGACAGAGACACTGAAGCTTTCTTT. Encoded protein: CASSLEDRDTEAFF.